This entry lists 3 T cell receptor beta chains sequenced from one sample in a study of OX40 agonist ivuxolimab in advanced cancers. Library preparation used the immunoSEQ multiplex PCR assay. TCRdb limited this immuneACCESS table to in-frame rearrangements with V and J called. A share of clones is missing; checked studies link under half to unresolved V genes, and the rest is unexplained. In all, the sample holds some 40,000 clones, and roughly 90% of those were seen once. The top ten constitute approximately 16% of the sample. Sample: CD4+ or CD8+ T cells sorted from blood, taken in a trial of the OX40 agonist ivuxolimab. These receptors were obtained from an adult with an advanced solid tumor such as melanoma, head and neck, liver or kidney cancer.

The chain employs TRBV5-4 and TRBJ1-1; D perhaps matches TRBD1 (6 bases). V was pared by 5 bases and J by 1 base, with 9 bases between. The CDR3 is 13 amino acids. Germline V gives CDR1 SGHNT, CDR2 YYREEE (reference sequence). Here the CDR3 reads CASRPGQNTEAFF. The CDR3 DNA sequence: TGTGCCAGCAGACCGGGACAGAACACTGAAGCTTTCTTT.

V and J are TRBV5-1 and TRBJ2-1; D possibly uses TRBD1 or TRBD2 (5 bases each). Germline CDR1 SGHRS, CDR2 YFSETQ. CDR3 length: 13 amino acids. V lost 4 bases to trimming and J lost 8 bases, with 13 bases between them. The CDR3 region has the DNA TGCGCCAGCAGCCTCCGGGACGGATATGAGCAGTTCTTC. Translation: CASSLRDGYEQFF.

This chain connects TRBV29-1 to TRBJ2-5; 7 bases fit TRBD2. Germline CDR1 and CDR2: SQVTM and ANQGSEA. The CDR3 extends over 15 amino acids. The ends lost 0 bases at V and 2 bases at J; junction bases unmatched: 6. The CDR3 DNA reads as TGCAGCGTTGAAGATAGGGCTAGCGGTCAAGAGACCCAGTACTTC. As protein: CSVEDRASGQETQYF.